This entry lists 22 T cell receptor beta chains sequenced from one sample in a study of vaccination effects on CD4 cells after COVID-19. Antigens of these TCRs are unknown. Antigen-specific CD4+ T cells were expanded with viral peptide pools in the ViraFEST assay before sequencing. CD4+ T cells were isolated after less than 13 days of culture. Nucleocapsid antibody tests were negative, and the vaccine recipients had no prior SARS-CoV-2 infection. Sequenced by immunoSEQ multiplex PCR; TCRdb stores in-frame clones only, minus some. The sample includes roughly 30,000 clones, more than 70% of them seen just once. The sample consisted of CD4+ T cells from PBMCs cultured with HCoV-OC43 spike peptides, taken before COVID-19 vaccination. Subset defined: HCoV-OC43 spike overlapping peptide pool stimulation. Every receptor here comes from a human donor who received a COVID-19 vaccine.

The chain recombines TRBV3-1 (or the pseudogene TRBV3-2) with TRBJ1-2, with D maybe TRBD1 (6 bases). Germline V gene sequence: CDR1 LGHDT, CDR2 YNNKEL (reference sequence). Between the trimmed V and J ends, which lost 0 bases and 5 bases, there was a span of 10 bases. This CDR3 spans 14 amino acids. DNA of the CDR3: TGTGCCAGCAGCCAAGATTACCAGGGGTATGGCTACACCTTC. It codes for CASSQDYQGYGYTF.

The V and J genes are TRBV29-1 and TRBJ2-3; TRBD1 matches at 7 bases. The ends lost 4 bases at V and 0 bases at J; junction bases unmatched: 1. There are 13 residues in the CDR3. Germline-derived CDR1 and CDR2 are SQVTM and ANQGSEA. The CDR3 reads CSVGQGSTDTQYF. In nucleotides, the CDR3 is TGCAGCGTTGGACAGGGAAGCACAGATACGCAGTATTTT.

The chain links TRBV5-1 to TRBJ2-7; 8 positions agree with TRBD2. Unmatched junction bases numbered 5, after V lost 2 bases and J lost 1 base. This CDR3 is 15 amino acids long. From germline, CDR1 is SGHRS and CDR2 YFSETQ. CDR3 in amino acids: CASSFGAGVSYEQYF. The CDR3, as DNA: TGCGCCAGCAGCTTCGGAGCGGGAGTTTCCTACGAGCAGTACTTC.

This chain uses TRBV3-1 (or the pseudogene TRBV3-2) with TRBJ1-4; D remains ambiguous. CDR1 LGHDT and CDR2 YNNKEL come from the germline V gene (reference sequence). The length of the CDR3 is 12 residues. V was shortened by 1 base and J by 6 bases, with 3 bases between the two germline ends. The CDR3 here is CASSQGDEKLFF. CDR3 nucleotides: TGTGCCAGCAGCCAAGGGGATGAAAAACTGTTTTTT.

V usage is TRBV5-4 and J usage is TRBJ2-5; TRBD1 aligns across 7 bases. Trimming took 7 bases from V and 5 from J; bases not matched to a gene: 8. CDR3 length equals 13 residues. Germline CDR1 reads SGHNT; CDR2 reads YYREEE (reference sequence). The CDR3 sequence: CASGDRVRETQYF. The CDR3, as DNA: TGTGCCAGCGGTGACAGGGTCCGGGAGACCCAGTACTTC.

The table lists this clone with a few counts. J is TRBJ2-7 and V is TRBV20-1; 9 bases agree with TRBD1. V lost 3 bases to trimming and J lost 3 bases; unmatched junction nucleotides: 9. CDR3 length: 15 amino acids. Germline CDR1 is DFQATT and CDR2 is SNEGSKA (reference sequence). CDR3 in amino acids: CSASTPTGGGYEQYF. CDR3 DNA sequence: TGCAGTGCTAGTACCCCGACAGGGGGTGGCTACGAGCAGTACTTC.

As to this clone: Distinct nucleotide sequences in the sample also encode this CDR3. The gene calls are TRBV7-9 and TRBJ2-7; a possible D gene is TRBD1 (6 bases). Trimming shortened V by 6 bases and J by 1 base, and 10 bases separated the two germline ends. CDR3 size: 13 residues. Germline CDR1 is SEHNR and CDR2 is FQNEAQ (reference sequence). In DNA, the CDR3 is TGTGCCAGCAGTCTTGACAGGTCCTACGAGCAGTACTTC. Its protein product is CASSLDRSYEQYF.

This chain links TRBV6-5 with TRBJ1-5, with D hard to call. In germline, CDR1 is MNHEY, CDR2 SVGAGI. Trimming cost V 6 bases and J 3 bases, with 15 bases left between them. The CDR3 has 15 residues. CDR3 in DNA: TGTGCCAGCAGGTGGGAGGGTGATCTCAATCAGCCCCAGCATTTT. Protein product: CASRWEGDLNQPQHF.

V is TRBV6-4 and J is TRBJ1-1; D is uncertain. Trimming pared 0 bases from V and 10 bases from J, leaving 9 bases between. Germline-derived CDR1 and CDR2 are MRHNA and SNTAGT. This CDR3 comprises 12 residues. The CDR3 reads CASSDSKGRAFF. The CDR3 bases are TGTGCCAGCAGTGACTCGAAAGGGAGAGCTTTCTTT.

This clone has a handful of counts. The rearrangement uses TRBV6-6 and TRBJ2-7; 7 bases are a match to TRBD1. V shed 7 bases, J shed 3 bases, and the junction held 6 bases outside the gene matches. This CDR3 region has 13 residues. Germline loops: CDR1 MNHNY, CDR2 SVGAGI (reference sequence). The CDR3 sequence: CASIEPGGYEQYF. The CDR3, as DNA: TGTGCCAGCATAGAACCAGGGGGCTACGAGCAGTACTTC.

The chain is built from TRBV6-1 and TRBJ2-1, with D perhaps given as TRBD1 or TRBD2 (6 bases each). Germline lookup yields CDR1 MNHNS and CDR2 SASEGT. With 1 base removed from V and 6 bases from J, the gap between germline ends came to 19 bases. The CDR3 is made up of 17 amino acids. CDR3 loop: CASSEGFRGRIGNEQFF. The CDR3 DNA reads TGTGCCAGCAGTGAAGGGTTCCGGGGGCGCATTGGCAATGAGCAGTTCTTC.

In this sample, this clone turned up a few times. The J gene is TRBJ1-4, the V gene TRBV2, with 7 bases that match TRBD1. Trimming cost V 2 bases and J 4 bases; bases outside gene matches: 4. CDR3 size: 15 residues. Germline CDR1 and CDR2: SNHLY and FYNNEI. Here the CDR3 reads CASSELGQVNEKLFF. The CDR3 coding sequence is TGTGCCAGCAGTGAACTTGGACAGGTTAATGAAAAACTGTTTTTT.

The chain employs TRBV19 and TRBJ2-7; 9 bases are a match to TRBD2. Germline CDR1 and CDR2: LNHDA and SQIVND (reference sequence). This CDR3 region has 15 residues. Unmatched junction bases numbered 14, after V lost 10 bases and J lost 4 bases. CDR3 sequence (DNA): TGTGCCACTGGGGGGGAGCGGGAGGTTGGATACGAGCAGTACTTC. Residues: CATGGEREVGYEQYF.

This chain connects TRBV12-3 or TRBV12-4 to TRBJ1-1; D uncertain. There are 13 residues in the CDR3. The ends were cut back, 7 bases at V and 0 bases at J, with 9 bases in the middle. CDR3: CASKFGLNTEAFF. CDR3 bases: TGTGCCAGCAAGTTTGGTTTGAACACTGAAGCTTTCTTT.

V gene TRBV7-9 combines with J gene TRBJ1-1, with D maybe TRBD1 (6 bases). The V gene lost 3 bases and the J gene lost 3 bases, with 8 bases spanning the gap. Germline V lookup: CDR1 SEHNR, CDR2 FQNEAQ (reference sequence). There are 13 residues in the CDR3. The CDR3 DNA reads as TGTGCCAGCAGCTTTTCAGGGGACACTGAAGCTTTCTTT. Amino acid sequence: CASSFSGDTEAFF.

This chain connects TRBV5-1 to TRBJ2-2; D gene ambiguous. The ends were cut back, 0 bases at V and 8 bases at J, with 8 bases in the middle. The length of the CDR3 is 13 residues. In germline, CDR1 is SGHRS, CDR2 YFSETQ. The CDR3 here is CASSLGNQGELFF. In DNA form, the CDR3 reads TGCGCCAGCAGCTTGGGAAACCAGGGGGAGCTGTTTTTT. The full variable domain, completed using reference TRBV5-1 and TRBJ2-2, is KAGVTQTPRYLIKTRGQQVTLSCSPISGHRSVSWYQQTPGQGLQFLFEYFSETQRNKGNFPGRFSGRQFSNSRSEMNVSTLELGDSALYLCASSLGNQGELFFGEGSRLTVL.

The J gene is TRBJ1-3, the V gene TRBV25-1, with D unclear. The CDR3 runs 17 residues. Germline CDR1 is MGHDK and CDR2 is SYGVNS. The V end lost 7 bases, the J end lost 0 bases, and 19 bases lay between the germline ends. The CDR3 DNA reads as TGTGCCAGCACCGGGTACGGGATCGGGCGCTCTGGAAACACCATATATTTT. Translating it yields CASTGYGIGRSGNTIYF. Full variable domain (missing parts from reference TRBV25-1 and TRBJ1-3): EADIYQTPRYLVIGTGKKITLECSQTMGHDKMYWYQQDPGMELHLIHYSYGVNSTEKGDLSSESTVSRIRTEHFPLTLESARPSHTSQYLCASTGYGIGRSGNTIYFGEGSWLTVV.

The rearrangement uses TRBV5-6 and TRBJ2-7; D gene ambiguous. V gave up 0 bases and J gave up 2 bases, with 3 bases separating them. CDR3 size: 12 residues. Per the germline V gene, CDR1 is SGHDT and CDR2 is YYEEEE. The CDR3 is CASSLAAYEQYF. The DNA for the CDR3 is TGTGCCAGCAGCTTGGCCGCCTACGAGCAGTACTTC.

The count of this clone is one. This chain connects TRBV4-3 to TRBJ1-2; 7 bases map to TRBD1. The CDR3 covers 17 residues. The germline V gene encodes CDR1 LGHNA and CDR2 YSLEER. V shed 0 bases and J 5 bases; nucleotides not matched to a gene: 12. CDR3 region: CASSQDLRAGGRYGYTF. The CDR3 nucleotides are TGCGCCAGCAGCCAAGATCTAAGGGCAGGGGGGAGATATGGCTACACCTTC.

The chain has TRBV15 and TRBJ2-1; D is perhaps TRBD1 (8 bases). CDR3 length: 14 amino acids. CDR1 is LNHNV, CDR2 YYDKDF, per germline (reference sequence). The germline V and J ends were trimmed by 7 bases and 7 bases, with 17 bases remaining between them. CDR3 in DNA: TGTGCCACCATGCGACAGGGGAGGGTTAATGAGCAGTTCTTC. Protein sequence: CATMRQGRVNEQFF. The whole variable domain, remainder taken from reference TRBV15 and TRBJ2-1, is DAMVIQNPRYQVTQFGKPVTLSCSQTLNHNVMYWYQQKSSQAPKLLFHYYDKDFNNEADTPDNFQSRRPNTSFCFLDIRSPGLGDTAMYLCATMRQGRVNEQFFGPGTRLTVL.

This clone occurred a few times. The chain combines TRBV9 with TRBJ2-1; D uncertain. This CDR3 is 15 amino acids long. The V gene's germline CDR1 is SGDLS and CDR2 YYNGEE. Trimming pared 4 bases from V and 1 base from J, leaving 12 bases between. CDR3 DNA: TGTGCCAGCAGCCCGCGCCCAGCGTCCTACAATGAGCAGTTCTTC. Translation gives CASSPRPASYNEQFF.

There are a few counts of this clone. This rearrangement joins TRBV6-5 to TRBJ2-7; D call uncertain. Germline CDR1 is MNHEY and CDR2 is SVGAGI. The CDR3 is made up of 12 amino acids. The V end was cut by 6 bases, the J end by 0 bases, with 6 bases between. The CDR3 nucleotides read TGTGCCAGCAGGGAGAACTCCTACGAGCAGTACTTC. Its protein product is CASRENSYEQYF.